The 23 T cell receptor beta chains below were found in one sample sequenced in a study of PD-1 blockade in classical Hodgkin lymphoma. Assay used: immunoSEQ multiplex PCR; TCRdb lists only in-frame clones, some missing. The repertoire holds 20,000 or so clones, 65% to 80% seen once, with less than 25% in the top ten. Every one of the patients relapsed after autologous stem cell transplantation (brentuximab vedotin exposure was variable). This sample comprised peripheral blood mononuclear cells (PBMCs), obtained before the second cycle of nivolumab. The receptors were sampled from a human donor with classical Hodgkin lymphoma.

The chain combines TRBV6-5 with TRBJ2-7, with no clear D. The V end was cut by 0 bases, the J end by 3 bases, with 6 bases between. This CDR3 spans 13 amino acids. In germline, CDR1 is MNHEY, CDR2 SVGAGI. In DNA, the CDR3 is TGTGCCAGCAGTTACTCCTGGGGCTACGAGCAGTACTTC. This codes for CASSYSWGYEQYF.

Of note for this clone: A junction end diverges from the germline sequence, so it may reflect a read error. V is TRBV18 and J is TRBJ1-1, with D unclear. The CDR3 has 12 residues. CDR1 is KGHSH, CDR2 LQKENI, per germline. The CDR3 DNA sequence: TGTGCCAGCTCACCACAGAACGCTGAAGCTTTCTTT. It encodes CASSPQNAEAFF.

This clone was detected once. V usage is TRBV15 and J usage is TRBJ2-1, with 9 nucleotides matching TRBD2. Germline CDR1 LNHNV, CDR2 YYDKDF (reference sequence). J was trimmed by 2 bases and V by 4 bases; bases with no gene match: 6. The CDR3 runs to 16 residues. CDR3 in amino acids: CATSKGGRGAYNEQFF. Here the CDR3 DNA reads TGTGCCACCAGCAAGGGCGGGAGGGGCGCCTACAATGAGCAGTTCTTC. Combining the CDR3 with reference TRBV15 and TRBJ2-1 gives the whole variable domain DAMVIQNPRYQVTQFGKPVTLSCSQTLNHNVMYWYQQKSSQAPKLLFHYYDKDFNNEADTPDNFQSRRPNTSFCFLDIRSPGLGDTAMYLCATSKGGRGAYNEQFFGPGTRLTVL.

The chain links TRBV4-1 to TRBJ2-3; 8 positions match TRBD1. The CDR3 length is 18 residues. The germline V gene has CDR1 MGHRA and CDR2 YSYEKL. After removal of 3 bases from V and 3 bases from J, the junction contained 14 bases not matched to a gene. CDR3 region: CASSHDRGGRGLTDTQYF. The CDR3 DNA sequence: TGCGCCAGCAGCCACGACAGGGGCGGTCGGGGCCTGACAGATACGCAGTATTTT.

The genes are TRBV25-1 and TRBJ2-1; D may be TRBD2 (8 bases). Germline V gene lookup returns CDR1 MGHDK and CDR2 SYGVNS. The CDR3 is 15 amino acids. The V end lost 5 bases, the J end lost 7 bases, and 18 bases lay between the germline ends. The DNA for the CDR3 is TGTGCCAGCAGTCAAGGGGGCGCGGGAGGAAATGAGCAGTTCTTC. Translating gives CASSQGGAGGNEQFF.

The V gene is TRBV28, the J gene TRBJ2-7; 10 bases match TRBD1. Per the germline V gene, CDR1 is MDHEN and CDR2 is SYDVKM. With 5 bases clipped from V and 3 bases from J, the junction kept 4 bases outside the gene matches. The CDR3 has 14 residues. The CDR3 here is CASSTGTGVYEQYF. Written as DNA, the CDR3 is TGTGCCAGCAGTACCGGGACAGGGGTCTACGAGCAGTACTTC.

This chain connects TRBV10-1 to TRBJ2-7; 10 nucleotides match TRBD2. J was trimmed by 7 bases and V by 3 bases; bases with no gene match: 9. Germline lookup yields CDR1 WNHNN and CDR2 SYGVQD (reference sequence). The CDR3 contains 15 residues. This CDR3 reads CASSDYLAGVSEQYF. DNA for the CDR3: TGCGCCAGCAGTGACTACCTAGCGGGAGTATCAGAGCAGTACTTC.

This rearrangement joins TRBV18 to TRBJ2-1; 14 bases agree with TRBD2. The CDR3 sequence is 16 residues long. The germline gives CDR1 KGHSH, CDR2 LQKENI. V was clipped by 5 bases and J by 8 bases; unmatched bases: 8. The CDR3 protein is CASSFPGLAGAHEQFF. As DNA, the CDR3 is TGTGCCAGCTCATTTCCGGGACTAGCGGGAGCCCATGAGCAGTTCTTC.

This chain joins TRBV14 and TRBJ1-6, with 9 bases that match TRBD1. The V gene end was trimmed by 3 bases and the J gene end by 9 bases; junction bases not matched to a gene: 3. The CDR3 has 14 residues. Per the germline V gene, CDR1 is SGHDN and CDR2 is FVKESK. The chain's CDR3 is CASSHRTGASPLHF. For the CDR3, the DNA is TGTGCCAGCAGCCACAGGACAGGGGCTTCACCCCTCCACTTT.

The rearrangement links TRBV19 to TRBJ2-5; maybe TRBD2 (7 bases). The V end lost 2 bases, the J end lost 2 bases, and 18 bases lay between the germline ends. This CDR3 contains 17 residues. Germline assignment: CDR1 LNHDA and CDR2 SQIVND (reference sequence). The CDR3 here is CASSINILSGTQETQYF. The CDR3 bases are TGTGCCAGTAGTATAAATATCCTCAGCGGGACACAAGAGACCCAGTACTTC. The full variable domain, its missing parts supplied by reference TRBV19 and TRBJ2-5, is DGGITQSPKYLFRKEGQNVTLSCEQNLNHDAMYWYRQDPGQGLRLIYYSQIVNDFQKGDIAEGYSVSREKKESFPLTVTSAQKNPTAFYLCASSINILSGTQETQYFGPGTRLLVL.

The V and J genes are TRBV25-1 and TRBJ1-2, with unresolved D. CDR1 is MGHDK, CDR2 SYGVNS, per germline. The V gene lost 3 bases and the J gene lost 2 bases, with 7 bases spanning the gap. CDR3 length: 13 amino acids. This CDR3 reads CASSDALNYGYTF. The CDR3 coding sequence is TGTGCCAGCAGTGATGCCCTAAACTATGGCTACACCTTC.

The J gene is TRBJ1-5, the V gene TRBV4-1; the D gene is possibly TRBD1 (5 bases). V was shortened by 4 bases and J by 6 bases, with 10 bases between the two germline ends. This CDR3 contains 13 residues. Germline V gene sequence: CDR1 MGHRA, CDR2 YSYEKL. Here the CDR3 DNA reads TGCGCCAGCAGCCGGGGAGGGGTTCAGCCCCAGCATTTT. Residues: CASSRGGVQPQHF.

Concerning this clone itself: Other DNA sequences in this sample translate to the same CDR3. The rearrangement joins TRBV18 to TRBJ1-5; weak D call: TRBD1 (5 bases). CDR3 length: 14 residues. Trimming pared 3 bases from V and 5 bases from J, leaving 11 bases between. Germline V gene data show CDR1 as KGHSH and CDR2 as LQKENI. CDR3 coding DNA: TGTGCCAGCTCACCGCTGGGGGGGGATCAGCCCCAGCATTTT. Its translation is CASSPLGGDQPQHF.

The chain combines TRBV30 with TRBJ2-7, with D perhaps matching TRBD1 (6 bases). Trimming stripped 0 bases from V and 7 bases from J, with 13 bases between. Germline CDR1 and CDR2: GTSNPN and SVGIG (reference sequence). The CDR3 covers 13 residues. CDR3 loop: CAWSVRSRGEQYF. DNA for the CDR3: TGTGCCTGGAGTGTACGGAGCAGGGGAGAGCAGTACTTC.

CDR3 amino acids: CASSPQSDQPQHF. The DNA of the CDR3 is TGTGCCAGCAGCCCCCAAAGTGATCAGCCCCAGCATTTT. This chain joins TRBV7-9 and TRBJ1-5; no clear D gene. V shed 5 bases and J shed 5 bases, with 10 bases lying between them. The CDR3 is made up of 13 amino acids. Per the germline V gene, CDR1 is SEHNR and CDR2 is FQNEAQ (reference sequence).

J is TRBJ2-1 and V is TRBV7-6; D possibly corresponds to TRBD2 (6 bases). The V end was cut by 4 bases, the J end by 4 bases, with 14 bases between. The germline V gene encodes CDR1 SGHVS and CDR2 FNYEAQ. The CDR3 length is 15 residues. Here the CDR3 DNA reads TGTGCCAGCAGCTCCGGGGGAGCCCCTTACAATGAGCAGTTCTTC. It is translated as CASSSGGAPYNEQFF.

The chain carries TRBV5-1 and TRBJ2-5; 9 bases are a match to TRBD1. V shed 5 bases, J shed 4 bases, and the junction held 15 bases outside the gene matches. The CDR3 is made up of 17 amino acids. CDR1 and CDR2 (germline): SGHRS, YFSETQ. CDR3 sequence reads: CASSVRTGALWGETQYF. The CDR3 region has the DNA TGCGCCAGCAGTGTCCGGACAGGGGCCCTATGGGGAGAGACCCAGTACTTC. Full variable domain (missing parts from reference TRBV5-1 and TRBJ2-5): KAGVTQTPRYLIKTRGQQVTLSCSPISGHRSVSWYQQTPGQGLQFLFEYFSETQRNKGNFPGRFSGRQFSNSRSEMNVSTLELGDSALYLCASSVRTGALWGETQYFGPGTRLLVL.

This clone came up once. This sequence joins TRBV10-3 and TRBJ2-1, with a tentative D call TRBD1 (6 bases). The CDR3 consists of 13 residues. Trimming took off 7 bases at V and 12 bases at J, with 19 bases between the two ends. Germline CDR1 ENHRY, CDR2 SYGVKD. CDR3 in amino acids: CAITNLKEGGQFF. CDR3 DNA sequence: TGTGCCATCACAAACCTTAAAGAAGGGGGGCAGTTCTTC.

The chain recombines TRBV29-1 with TRBJ1-2; no reliable D call. This CDR3 has 14 amino acids. Germline V CDR1 and CDR2: SQVTM, ANQGSEA. V gave up 0 bases and J gave up 4 bases, with 12 bases separating them. The CDR3 region is CSVEDPRRLYGYTF. The CDR3 DNA sequence: TGCAGCGTTGAAGACCCCAGGCGCCTCTATGGCTACACCTTC.

CDR3 bases: TGTGCCAGCAGTTTATTCCGCAGGGATACGCAGTATTTT. It translates to CASSLFRRDTQYF. The V and J genes are TRBV27 and TRBJ2-3; D is unclear. This CDR3 has 13 residues. V was shortened by 1 base and J by 6 bases, with 8 bases between the two germline ends. Per the germline V gene, CDR1 is MNHEY and CDR2 is SMNVEV (reference sequence).

The chain couples TRBV15 to TRBJ2-4, with 8 positions matching TRBD1. V lost 2 bases, J lost 0 bases, and 6 bases stayed unmatched. CDR1 is LNHNV and CDR2 is YYDKDF in the germline V gene (reference sequence). The CDR3 totals 17 residues. This CDR3 reads CATSRWGQAVAKNIQYF. The CDR3 region has the DNA TGTGCCACCAGCAGATGGGGACAGGCCGTAGCCAAAAACATTCAGTACTTC. Full variable domain (missing parts from reference TRBV15 and TRBJ2-4): DAMVIQNPRYQVTQFGKPVTLSCSQTLNHNVMYWYQQKSSQAPKLLFHYYDKDFNNEADTPDNFQSRRPNTSFCFLDIRSPGLGDTAMYLCATSRWGQAVAKNIQYFGAGTRLSVL.

This chain uses TRBV7-9 with TRBJ2-3, with TRBD2 matching over 8 bases. CDR3 length: 17 amino acids. Losses at the gene ends were 5 bases for V and 2 bases for J; bases not matched to a gene: 12. Germline V gives CDR1 SEHNR, CDR2 FQNEAQ (reference sequence). The CDR3 coding sequence is TGTGCCAGCAGCCGTGGGGTAGCGGGAAGATTCACAGATACGCAGTATTTT. Translated: CASSRGVAGRFTDTQYF.

The V and J genes are TRBV6-1 and TRBJ1-1; no clear D. This CDR3 comprises 11 residues. The V and J ends lost 6 bases and 2 bases respectively, with 4 bases between them. Germline CDR1 and CDR2: MNHNS and SASEGT. CDR3 region: CASRVNTEAFF. CDR3 bases: TGTGCCAGCAGGGTTAACACTGAAGCTTTCTTT.